The rows below give T cell receptor beta chains drawn from one sample of a study of cytomegalovirus exposure and HLA in healthy donors. The repertoire was sequenced with immunoSEQ multiplex PCR; TCRdb's copy has only in-frame clones and lacks some. In the table there are roughly 280,000 clones, around 66% of which are singletons. The sequencing input was PBMCs. These receptors came from a female donor in good health and CMV-seronegative. CDR3s include the opening cysteine and the closing phenylalanine or tryptophan.

J gene,V gene,CDR3 protein
TRBJ1-2,TRBV5-1,CASSLATTAGGSNYGYTF
TRBJ1-2,TRBV28,CASSKTLYGYTF
.,TRBV28,CASSPTSGRRYEQYF
TRBJ2-7,TRBV18,CASSPRDSPYEQYF
TRBJ2-7,TRBV28,CASSPGGALHSYEQYF
TRBJ1-1,TRBV7-2,CASSLSPLRGTEAFF
TRBJ2-5,TRBV7-9,CASSSSSGRGQYF
TRBJ2-3,TRBV28,CASSFLAGEIDTQYF
TRBJ2-2,TRBV11-3,CASSPRDKNTGELFF
TRBJ2-1,TRBV27,CASSPGQGGLRRKQFF
TRBJ1-2,TRBV21-1,CASSKGPGQGNKDGYTF
TRBJ2-7,TRBV6-5,CASSYSRTGDYEQYF
TRBJ2-3,TRBV6-5,CASSPPGQGGYGRVF
TRBJ2-1,TRBV5-1,CASSFLSGKGANEQFF
TRBJ2-1,TRBV5-4,CASSGGSHEQFF
TRBJ2-3,TRBV2,CASRSWGTGTDTQYF
TRBJ2-1,TRBV2,CASSSNSGGEQFF
TRBJ2-3,TRBV9,CASSVGASGTDTQYF
.,TRBV4-1,CASSGPGAYEQYF
TRBJ1-1,TRBV7-9,CASSLDTGASMNTEAFF
.,TRBV5-4,CASSLSGSAPYEQYF
TRBJ2-5,TRBV2,CASRGTSGRGEQYF
TRBJ2-7,TRBV11-3,CASSLPDSYEQYF
TRBJ2-3,TRBV30,CAWTFRQNTDTQYF
TRBJ2-1,TRBV15,CATSSSGNEQFF
TRBJ2-1,TRBV6-1,CASSERPQGGNNEQFF
TRBJ2-7,TRBV19,CASSRRWTSGYEQYF
TRBJ2-1,TRBV7-2,CASSLRWGPHEQFF
TRBJ2-2,TRBV15,CATSRSPGQFNTGELFF
TRBJ1-4,TRBV5-1,CASSRSQGWELFF
TRBJ1-1,TRBV6-5,CASSFPVPGGNTEAFF
TRBJ1-1,TRBV15,CATAITGSTEAFF
TRBJ2-3,TRBV2,CASEGMGTSGSPDTQYF
.,TRBV27,CASRQYSSYEQYF
TRBJ2-7,TRBV9,CASSVGPGEVYEQYF
TRBJ2-7,TRBV18,CASSPRVAGNYEQYF
TRBJ1-1,TRBV7-8,CASSFVPRPGGNTEAFF
TRBJ1-5,TRBV28,CASSSGGQPQHF
TRBJ2-1,TRBV7-7,CASTNFPSDEQFF
TRBJ1-5,TRBV6-4,CASTPKGTTAWGDQPQHF
TRBJ1-2,TRBV5-6,CASSSIQGNYGYTF
TRBJ1-5,TRBV6-5,CASSYGQSNQPQHF
TRBJ2-5,TRBV5-4,CASSLGFSGREETQYF
TRBJ1-1,TRBV9,CASSVAAQGVAEAFF
TRBJ2-3,TRBV5-1,CASSFELAGLTDTQYF
TRBJ2-5,TRBV6-5,CASSYPGLAGEKTQYF
TRBJ2-1,TRBV6-1,CASSEFVAGGPSNEQFF
TRBJ2-2,TRBV9,CASSVTLGTGGHTGELFF
TRBJ1-1,TRBV28,CASRLSGTGYHFAEAFF
TRBJ2-5,TRBV7-9,CASSGQLPETQYF
TRBJ2-3,TRBV15,CATSSGSNRAGGQYF
TRBJ2-2,TRBV2,CASSESGGTGELFF
TRBJ2-6,TRBV5-6,CASSYAGTGFSGANVLTF
.,TRBV6-1,CASSAESGTIDEQYF
TRBJ2-3,TRBV5-6,CASSLGTGVTDTQYF
TRBJ1-2,TRBV27,CASLGRPGDGYTF
TRBJ2-2,TRBV19,CASRVRDFLNTGELFF
TRBJ1-1,TRBV7-9,CASSLNGGDTEAFF
TRBJ2-7,TRBV5-4,CASSWQGGYEQYF